The clone carrying this TCR beta chain was seen more than once but under ten times. This record comes from a study of blood T cell repertoires in COVID-19. At the level of the study: Both acute and convalescent COVID-19 samples were obtained from the United States, Italy and Spain.

V trimming: 0 bases; J trimming: 8 bases; junction bases outside the gene matches: 6. Germline lookup yields CDR1 MNHEY and CDR2 SVGAGI. The CDR3 spans 14 residues. Original processing notes: Quantification of nucleated cells was approximated via reference gene primer amplification. Libraries were prepared by immunoSEQ multiplex PCR; TCRdb keeps only in-frame clonotypes and omits some of them. For V, J and clone size, that table is used; D and trimming come from the DNA. In the table there are a few hundred thousand clones, around 90% of which are singletons. Patients in Seattle were enrolled during active infection, then followed longitudinally.

Input material: peripheral blood. The sequence derives from a woman aged 55-70 years with COVID-19, enrolled during active disease. The V and J genes are TRBV6-5 and TRBJ1-2, with 7 bases matching TRBD1. The CDR3 sequence is CASSYSATGFGYTF. The CDR3, as DNA: TGTGCCAGCAGTTACTCCGCGACAGGGTTCGGCTACACCTTC.